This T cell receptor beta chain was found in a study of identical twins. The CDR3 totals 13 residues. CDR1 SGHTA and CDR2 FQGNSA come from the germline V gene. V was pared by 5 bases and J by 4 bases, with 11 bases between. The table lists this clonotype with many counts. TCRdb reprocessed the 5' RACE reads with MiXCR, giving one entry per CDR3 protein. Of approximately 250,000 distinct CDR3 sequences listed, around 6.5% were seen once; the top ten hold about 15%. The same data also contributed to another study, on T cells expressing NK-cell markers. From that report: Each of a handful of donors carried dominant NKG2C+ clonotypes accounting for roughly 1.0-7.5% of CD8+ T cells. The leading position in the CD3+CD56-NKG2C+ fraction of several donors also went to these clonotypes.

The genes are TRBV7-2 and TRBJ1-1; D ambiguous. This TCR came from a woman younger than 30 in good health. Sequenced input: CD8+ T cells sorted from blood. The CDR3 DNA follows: TGTGCCAGCAGCCAAGACGTAAGCACTGAAGCTTTCTTT. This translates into CASSQDVSTEAFF. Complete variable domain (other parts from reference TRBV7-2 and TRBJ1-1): GAGVSQSPSNKVTEKGKDVELRCDPISGHTALYWYRQSLGQGLEFLIYFQGNSAPDKSGLPSDRFSAERTGGSVSTLTIQRTQQEDSAVYLCASSQDVSTEAFFGQGTRLTVV.